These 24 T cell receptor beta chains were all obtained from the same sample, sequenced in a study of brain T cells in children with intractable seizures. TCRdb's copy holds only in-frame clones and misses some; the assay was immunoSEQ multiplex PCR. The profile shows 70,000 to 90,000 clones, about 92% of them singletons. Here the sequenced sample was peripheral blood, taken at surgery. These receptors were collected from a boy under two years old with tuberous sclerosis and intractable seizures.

CDR3 amino acids: CAWRPVRGGIDYGYTF. Written as DNA, the CDR3 is TGTGCCTGGAGGCCGGTCCGCGGGGGGATCGACTATGGCTACACCTTC. This chain uses TRBV30 with TRBJ1-2; perhaps TRBD1 as D (5 bases). The V gene lost 3 bases and the J gene lost 3 bases, with 20 bases spanning the gap. Germline V CDR1 and CDR2: GTSNPN, SVGIG (reference sequence). The CDR3 sequence is 16 residues long.

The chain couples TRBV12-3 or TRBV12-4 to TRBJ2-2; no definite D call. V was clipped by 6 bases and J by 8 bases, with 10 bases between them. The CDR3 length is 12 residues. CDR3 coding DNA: TGTGCCAGCAGCCCCGGCCCGGGGGAGCTGTTTTTT. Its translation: CASSPGPGELFF.

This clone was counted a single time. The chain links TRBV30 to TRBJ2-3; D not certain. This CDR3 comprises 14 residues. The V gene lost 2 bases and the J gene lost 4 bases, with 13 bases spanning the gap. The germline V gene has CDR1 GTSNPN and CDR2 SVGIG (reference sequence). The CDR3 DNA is TGTGCCTGGAGTTCCGACTCATTCGCAGATACGCAGTATTTT. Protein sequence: CAWSSDSFADTQYF. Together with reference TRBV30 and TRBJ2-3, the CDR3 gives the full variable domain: SQTIHQWPATLVQPVGSPLSLECTVEGTSNPNLYWYRQAAGRGLQLLFYSVGIGQISSEVPQNLSASRPQDRQFILSSKKLLLSDSGFYLCAWSSDSFADTQYFGPGTRLTVL.

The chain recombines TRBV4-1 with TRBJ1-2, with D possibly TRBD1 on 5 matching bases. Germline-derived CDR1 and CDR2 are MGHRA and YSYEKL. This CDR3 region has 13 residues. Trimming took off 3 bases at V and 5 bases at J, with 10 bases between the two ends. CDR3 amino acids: CASSHGTLYGYTF. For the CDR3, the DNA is TGCGCCAGCAGCCACGGGACTCTTTATGGCTACACCTTC.

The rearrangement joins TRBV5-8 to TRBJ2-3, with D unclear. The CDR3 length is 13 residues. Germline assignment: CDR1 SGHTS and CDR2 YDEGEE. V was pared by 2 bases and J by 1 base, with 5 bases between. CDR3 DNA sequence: TGTGCCAGCAGCTTCCGGGGCACAGATACGCAGTATTTT. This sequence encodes CASSFRGTDTQYF.

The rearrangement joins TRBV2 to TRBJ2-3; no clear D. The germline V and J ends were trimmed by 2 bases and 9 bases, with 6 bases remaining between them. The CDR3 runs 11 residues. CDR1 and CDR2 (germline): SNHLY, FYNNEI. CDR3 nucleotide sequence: TGTGCCAGCAGTGAACCTCAGACGCAGTATTTT. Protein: CASSEPQTQYF.

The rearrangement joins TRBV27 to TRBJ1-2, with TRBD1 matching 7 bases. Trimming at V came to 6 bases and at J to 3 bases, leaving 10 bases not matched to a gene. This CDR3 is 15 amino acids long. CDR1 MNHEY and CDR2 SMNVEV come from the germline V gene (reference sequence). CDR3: CASSTDSTGDYGYTF. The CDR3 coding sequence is TGTGCCAGCAGCACCGATTCCACAGGGGACTATGGCTACACCTTC.

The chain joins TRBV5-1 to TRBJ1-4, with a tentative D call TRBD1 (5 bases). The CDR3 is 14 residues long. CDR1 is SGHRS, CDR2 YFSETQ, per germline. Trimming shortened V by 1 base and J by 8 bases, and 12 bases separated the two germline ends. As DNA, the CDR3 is TGCGCCAGCAGCTTGTGGGGCCCGGGGGAAAAACTGTTTTTT. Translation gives CASSLWGPGEKLFF.

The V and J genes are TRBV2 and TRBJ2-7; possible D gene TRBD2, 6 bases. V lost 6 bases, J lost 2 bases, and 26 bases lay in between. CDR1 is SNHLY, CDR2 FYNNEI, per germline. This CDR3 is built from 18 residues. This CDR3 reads CASSAPMLRRESPYEQYF. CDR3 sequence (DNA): TGTGCCAGCAGCGCTCCGATGTTGAGACGGGAGAGCCCCTACGAGCAGTACTTC. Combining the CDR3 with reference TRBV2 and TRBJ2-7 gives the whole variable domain EPEVTQTPSHQVTQMGQEVILRCVPISNHLYFYWYRQILGQKVEFLVSFYNNEISEKSEIFDDQFSVERPDGSNFTLKIRSTKLEDSAMYFCASSAPMLRRESPYEQYFGPGTRLTVT.

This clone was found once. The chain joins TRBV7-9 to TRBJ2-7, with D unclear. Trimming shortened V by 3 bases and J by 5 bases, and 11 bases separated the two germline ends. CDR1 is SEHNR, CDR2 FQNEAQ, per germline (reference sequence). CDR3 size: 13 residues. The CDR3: CASSFHAGNEQYF. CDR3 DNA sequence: TGTGCCAGCAGCTTTCACGCCGGCAACGAGCAGTACTTC.

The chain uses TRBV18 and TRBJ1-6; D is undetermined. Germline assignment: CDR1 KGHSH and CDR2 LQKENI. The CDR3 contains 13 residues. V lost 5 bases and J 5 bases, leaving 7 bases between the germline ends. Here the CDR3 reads CASSERDNSPLHF. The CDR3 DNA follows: TGTGCCAGCTCAGAACGTGATAATTCACCCCTCCACTTT.

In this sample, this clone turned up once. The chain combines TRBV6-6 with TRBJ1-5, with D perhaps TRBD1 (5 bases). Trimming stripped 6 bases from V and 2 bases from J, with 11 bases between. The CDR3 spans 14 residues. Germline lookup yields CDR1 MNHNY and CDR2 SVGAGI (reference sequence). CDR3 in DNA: TGTGCCAGCAGATCCCAGGGACGCAATCAGCCCCAGCATTTT. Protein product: CASRSQGRNQPQHF.

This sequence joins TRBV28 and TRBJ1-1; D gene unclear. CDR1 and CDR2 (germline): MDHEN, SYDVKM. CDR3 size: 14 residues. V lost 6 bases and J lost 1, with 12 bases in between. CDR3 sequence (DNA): TGTGCCAGCAGACATACCGGACCGAACACTGAAGCTTTCTTT. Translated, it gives CASRHTGPNTEAFF.

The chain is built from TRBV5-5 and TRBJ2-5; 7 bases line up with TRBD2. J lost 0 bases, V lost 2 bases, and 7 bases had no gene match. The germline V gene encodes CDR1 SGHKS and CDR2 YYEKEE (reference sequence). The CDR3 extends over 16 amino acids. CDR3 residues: CASSFHQRGHQETQYF. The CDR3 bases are TGTGCCAGCAGCTTCCACCAGCGGGGCCACCAAGAGACCCAGTACTTC.

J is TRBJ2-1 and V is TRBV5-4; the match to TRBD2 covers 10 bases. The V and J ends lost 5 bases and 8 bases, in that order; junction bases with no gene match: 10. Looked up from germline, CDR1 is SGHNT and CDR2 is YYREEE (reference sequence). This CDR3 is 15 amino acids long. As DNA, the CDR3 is TGTGCCAGCAGGTTAAGGACTAGCGGTCCCGATGAGCAGTTCTTC. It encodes CASRLRTSGPDEQFF.

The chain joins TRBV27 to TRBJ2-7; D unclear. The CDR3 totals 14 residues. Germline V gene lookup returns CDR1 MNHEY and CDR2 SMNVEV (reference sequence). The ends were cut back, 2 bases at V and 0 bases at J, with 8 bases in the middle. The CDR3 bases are TGTGCCAGCAGTTTAGGGCGGAGCTCCTACGAGCAGTACTTC. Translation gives CASSLGRSSYEQYF.

CDR3 sequence: CAWSDRDRVNTEAFF. For the CDR3, the DNA is TGTGCCTGGAGTGACCGGGACAGGGTGAACACTGAAGCTTTCTTT. This chain connects TRBV30 to TRBJ1-1; TRBD1 aligns across 9 bases. Germline lookup yields CDR1 GTSNPN and CDR2 SVGIG (reference sequence). Losses at the gene ends were 1 base for V and 0 bases for J; bases not matched to a gene: 3. There are 15 residues in the CDR3. The whole variable domain, filled in from reference TRBV30 and TRBJ1-1, reads SQTIHQWPATLVQPVGSPLSLECTVEGTSNPNLYWYRQAAGRGLQLLFYSVGIGQISSEVPQNLSASRPQDRQFILSSKKLLLSDSGFYLCAWSDRDRVNTEAFFGQGTRLTVV.

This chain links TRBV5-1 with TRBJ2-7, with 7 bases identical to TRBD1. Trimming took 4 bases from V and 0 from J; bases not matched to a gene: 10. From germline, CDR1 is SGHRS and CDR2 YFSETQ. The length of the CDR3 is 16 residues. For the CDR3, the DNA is TGCGCCAGCAGCCCAACCCCGGGACAGAGCTCCTACGAGCAGTACTTC. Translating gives CASSPTPGQSSYEQYF.

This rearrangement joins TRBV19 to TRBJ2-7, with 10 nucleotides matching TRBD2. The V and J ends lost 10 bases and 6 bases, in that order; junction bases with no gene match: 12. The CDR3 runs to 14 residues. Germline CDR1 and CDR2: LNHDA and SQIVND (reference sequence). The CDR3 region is CATSGLAAGVEQYF. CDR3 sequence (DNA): TGTGCCACCTCAGGACTAGCGGCTGGGGTCGAGCAGTACTTC.

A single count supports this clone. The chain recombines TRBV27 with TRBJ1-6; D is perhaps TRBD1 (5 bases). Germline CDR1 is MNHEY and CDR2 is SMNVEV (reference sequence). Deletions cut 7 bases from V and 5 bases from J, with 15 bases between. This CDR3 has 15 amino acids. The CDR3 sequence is CASTWGGVNNSPLHF. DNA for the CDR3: TGTGCCAGCACCTGGGGAGGGGTTAATAATTCACCCCTCCACTTT.

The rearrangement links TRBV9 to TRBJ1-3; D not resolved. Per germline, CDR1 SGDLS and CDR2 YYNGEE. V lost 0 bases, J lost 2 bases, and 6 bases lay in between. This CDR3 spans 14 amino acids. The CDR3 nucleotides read TGTGCCAGCAGCGTAGGTGGAGCTGGAAACACCATATATTTT. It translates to CASSVGGAGNTIYF.

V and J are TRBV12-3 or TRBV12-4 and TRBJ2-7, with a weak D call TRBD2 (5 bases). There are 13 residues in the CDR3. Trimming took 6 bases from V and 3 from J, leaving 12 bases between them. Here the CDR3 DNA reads TGTGCCAGCAGGCCCTCCGGGGTCTACGAGCAGTACTTC. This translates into CASRPSGVYEQYF.

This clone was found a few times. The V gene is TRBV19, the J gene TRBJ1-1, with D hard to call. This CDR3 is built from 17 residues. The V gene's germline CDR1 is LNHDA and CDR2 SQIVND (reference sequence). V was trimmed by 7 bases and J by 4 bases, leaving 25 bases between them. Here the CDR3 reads CASIHSWEGRWGTEAFF. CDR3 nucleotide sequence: TGTGCCAGTATTCACAGTTGGGAGGGTAGATGGGGCACTGAAGCTTTCTTT. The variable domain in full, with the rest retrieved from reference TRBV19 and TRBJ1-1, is DGGITQSPKYLFRKEGQNVTLSCEQNLNHDAMYWYRQDPGQGLRLIYYSQIVNDFQKGDIAEGYSVSREKKESFPLTVTSAQKNPTAFYLCASIHSWEGRWGTEAFFGQGTRLTVV.

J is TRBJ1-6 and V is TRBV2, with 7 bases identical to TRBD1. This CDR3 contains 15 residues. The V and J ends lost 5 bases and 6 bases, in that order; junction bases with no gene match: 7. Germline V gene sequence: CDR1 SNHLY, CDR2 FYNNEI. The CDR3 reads CASSTDREPNSPLHF. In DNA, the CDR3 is TGTGCCAGCAGTACAGACAGGGAGCCTAATTCACCCCTCCACTTT.